This T cell receptor (beta chain) originates from a study of pediatric ulcerative colitis (dated by TCRdb to between 2019 and 2020). As for the study more broadly: More than 5 ulcerative colitis patients had pancolitis and two had left-sided colitis, with histology consistent with ulcerative colitis in all. The Pediatric Ulcerative Colitis Activity Index classified a couple of patients as having mild disease, several as having moderate disease and three as having acute severe colitis. Nine newly diagnosed, treatment-naive pediatric ulcerative colitis patients and four non-IBD control children each provided paired blood and rectal samples. Study-wide findings and limitations: Two rectal CDR3 clonotypes were found in every ulcerative colitis patient but in no control. Because the repertoires came from total lymphocyte DNA, rare subsets such as regulatory T cells may have patterns that are not reflected. Features of the rectal repertoire distinguished controls, mild-moderate colitis patients and acute severe colitis patients, and in acute severe colitis rectal diversity was lower because of clonal expansions. Compared with controls, ulcerative colitis patients showed significantly higher autologous blood-rectal clonal overlap, a finding that suggests increased T cell trafficking to inflamed tissue. For technical reasons, blood samples from a couple of patients gave substantially fewer templates, and these samples were excluded from the blood-rectal overlap analysis. T cells from blood may have been included in the rectal pinch biopsies, particularly in patients with overt colitis. The healthy control group was small, with only a few individuals.

Through the immunoSEQ TRB Survey service, multiplex V and J primers were used to amplify rearranged CDR3 beta regions from genomic DNA. To keep sequencing depth equal across samples, survey-level depth of up to 500,000 reads per sample was applied. The libraries were purified, combined into pools and sequenced with Illumina technology. The authors processed their data as follows. Productive clonality, sample overlap, pairwise scatters, CDR3 beta length, V/D/J gene usage and productiveness were assessed with immunoSEQ online tools. Alongside Shannon and Simpson indices, calculated diversity was computed as the number of unique rearrangements divided by total templates, multiplied by 100. For principal component analysis, Z-score normalized data were analyzed with the R prcomp function and the ggbiplot package. Morisita's index was used to measure clonal overlap between blood and rectum within each subject. TCRdb limited this immuneACCESS table to in-frame rearrangements with V and J called. A share of clones is missing; checked studies link under half to unresolved V genes, and the rest is unexplained. D and trimming were read from the DNA, whereas the V and J calls and clone size are those reported in that table. The sample table shows under 50,000 clones, and about 78% are seen once. The ten top clones hold 3% to 4.5% of the sample.

During colonoscopy, one to two pinch biopsies were obtained from the rectum for research. Ulcerative colitis patients had received no immunosuppressive medication before the diagnostic colonoscopy. Before DNA was isolated, the rectal biopsies underwent proteinase K digestion. The Wizard kit (Promega) was used to extract genomic DNA from the blood and intestinal samples. In the germline V gene (reference sequence), CDR1 corresponds to LNHDA and CDR2 to SQIVND. The germline ends are 9 bases apart after V is trimmed by 3 bases and J by 0 bases. Including cysteine and phenylalanine, the CDR3 has 15 amino acids. The entry retains the CDR3 DNA only, 45 bases that are in frame from base 1. In the case of this clone: The antigen this receptor binds is unknown. The record has no base qualities; no much larger clone is one base away.

The sample consisted of gut tissue. The rearranged chain carries TRBV19 and TRBJ1-3; the D gene identity is not certain. The sequence came from a girl between 10 and 17 years old with moderate ulcerative colitis. The CDR3 is CASSIRPISGNTIYF. The DNA sequence is given as TGTGCCAGTAGTATCCGACCGATCTCTGGAAACACCATATATTTT.